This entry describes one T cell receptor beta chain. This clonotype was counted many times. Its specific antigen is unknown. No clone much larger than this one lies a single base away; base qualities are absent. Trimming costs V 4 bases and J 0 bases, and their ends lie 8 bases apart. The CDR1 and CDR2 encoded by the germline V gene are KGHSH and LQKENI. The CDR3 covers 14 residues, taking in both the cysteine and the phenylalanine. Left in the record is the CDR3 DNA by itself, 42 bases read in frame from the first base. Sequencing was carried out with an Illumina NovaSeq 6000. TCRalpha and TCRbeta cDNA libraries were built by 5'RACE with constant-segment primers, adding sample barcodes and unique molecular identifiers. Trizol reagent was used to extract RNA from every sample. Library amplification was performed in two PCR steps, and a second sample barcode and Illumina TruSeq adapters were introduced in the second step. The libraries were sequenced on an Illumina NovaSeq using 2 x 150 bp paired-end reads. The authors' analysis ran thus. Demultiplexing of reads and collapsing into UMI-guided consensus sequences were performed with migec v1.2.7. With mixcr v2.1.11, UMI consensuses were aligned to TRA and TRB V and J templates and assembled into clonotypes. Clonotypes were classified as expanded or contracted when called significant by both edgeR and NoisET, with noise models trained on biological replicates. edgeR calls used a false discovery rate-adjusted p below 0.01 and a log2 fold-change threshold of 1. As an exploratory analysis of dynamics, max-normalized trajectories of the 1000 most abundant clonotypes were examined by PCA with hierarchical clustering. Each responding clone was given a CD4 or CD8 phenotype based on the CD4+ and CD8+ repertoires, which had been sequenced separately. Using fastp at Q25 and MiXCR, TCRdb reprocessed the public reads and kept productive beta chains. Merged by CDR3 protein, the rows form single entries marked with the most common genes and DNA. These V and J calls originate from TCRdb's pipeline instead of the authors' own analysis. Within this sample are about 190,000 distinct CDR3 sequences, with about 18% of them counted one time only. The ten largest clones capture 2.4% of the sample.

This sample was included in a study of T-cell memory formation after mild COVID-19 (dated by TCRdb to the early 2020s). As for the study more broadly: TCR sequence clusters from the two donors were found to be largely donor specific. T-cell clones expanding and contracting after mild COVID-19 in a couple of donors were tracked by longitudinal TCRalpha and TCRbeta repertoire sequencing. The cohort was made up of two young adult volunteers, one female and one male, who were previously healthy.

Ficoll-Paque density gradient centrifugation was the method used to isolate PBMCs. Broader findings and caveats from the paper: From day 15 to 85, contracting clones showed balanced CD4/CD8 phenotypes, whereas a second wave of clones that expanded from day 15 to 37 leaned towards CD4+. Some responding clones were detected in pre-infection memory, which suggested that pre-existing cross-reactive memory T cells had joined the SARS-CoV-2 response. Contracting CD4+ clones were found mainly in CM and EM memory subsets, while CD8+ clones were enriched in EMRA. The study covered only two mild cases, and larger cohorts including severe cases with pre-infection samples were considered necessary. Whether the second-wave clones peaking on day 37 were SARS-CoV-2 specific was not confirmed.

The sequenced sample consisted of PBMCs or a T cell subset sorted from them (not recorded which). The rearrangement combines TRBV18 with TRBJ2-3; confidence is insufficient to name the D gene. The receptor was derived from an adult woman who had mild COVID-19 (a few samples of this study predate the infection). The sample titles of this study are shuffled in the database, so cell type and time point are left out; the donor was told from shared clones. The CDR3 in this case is CASSRSLSTDTQYF. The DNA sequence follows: TGTGCCAGCTCACGCAGTTTAAGCACAGATACGCAGTATTTT.